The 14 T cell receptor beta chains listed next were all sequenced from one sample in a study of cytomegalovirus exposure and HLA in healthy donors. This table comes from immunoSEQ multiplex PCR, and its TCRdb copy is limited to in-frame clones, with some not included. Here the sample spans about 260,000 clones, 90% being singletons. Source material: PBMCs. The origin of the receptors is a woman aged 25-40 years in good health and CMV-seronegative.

The CDR3 loop reads CATNLNSGVPGELFF. The DNA for the CDR3 is TGTGCCACCAACCTGAATAGTGGAGTACCCGGGGAGCTGTTTTTT. This chain connects TRBV4-2 to TRBJ2-2, with D hard to call. The CDR3 is made up of 15 amino acids. Germline CDR1 and CDR2: LGHNA and YNFKEQ. V was cut by 10 bases and J by 6 bases, with 21 bases left in between.

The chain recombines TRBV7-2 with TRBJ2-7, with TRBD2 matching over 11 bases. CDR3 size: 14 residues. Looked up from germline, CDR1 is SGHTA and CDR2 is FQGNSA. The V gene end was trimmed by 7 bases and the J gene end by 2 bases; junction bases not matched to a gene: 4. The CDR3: CASNPGLAAYEQYF. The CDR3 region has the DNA TGTGCCAGCAACCCGGGACTAGCGGCCTACGAGCAGTACTTC.

CDR3 loop: CASSQAGTGENEQFF. DNA of the CDR3: TGCGCCAGCAGCCAGGCCGGGACAGGGGAGAATGAGCAGTTCTTC. The chain links TRBV4-1 to TRBJ2-1, with 10 bases fitting TRBD1. This CDR3 comprises 15 residues. From germline, CDR1 is MGHRA and CDR2 YSYEKL. Trimming took 3 bases from V and 7 from J; bases not matched to a gene: 6.

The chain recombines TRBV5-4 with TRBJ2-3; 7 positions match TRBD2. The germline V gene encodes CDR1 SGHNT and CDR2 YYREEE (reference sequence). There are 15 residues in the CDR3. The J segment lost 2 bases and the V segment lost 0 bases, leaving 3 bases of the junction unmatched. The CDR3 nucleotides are TGTGCCAGCAGCTTGGATAGGGACTACACAGATACGCAGTATTTT. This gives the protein CASSLDRDYTDTQYF.

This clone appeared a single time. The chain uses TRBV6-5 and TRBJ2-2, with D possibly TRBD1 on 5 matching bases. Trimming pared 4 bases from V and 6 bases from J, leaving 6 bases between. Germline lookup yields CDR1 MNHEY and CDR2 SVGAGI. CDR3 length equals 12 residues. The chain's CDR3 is CASSFRAGELFF. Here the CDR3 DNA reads TGTGCCAGCAGTTTCAGGGCCGGGGAGCTGTTTTTT.

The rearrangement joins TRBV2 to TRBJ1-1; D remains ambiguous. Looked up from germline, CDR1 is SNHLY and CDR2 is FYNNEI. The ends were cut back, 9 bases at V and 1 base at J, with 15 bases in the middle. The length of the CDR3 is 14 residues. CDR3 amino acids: CARASHQKNTEAFF. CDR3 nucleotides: TGTGCCAGAGCGTCCCATCAGAAGAACACTGAAGCTTTCTTT.

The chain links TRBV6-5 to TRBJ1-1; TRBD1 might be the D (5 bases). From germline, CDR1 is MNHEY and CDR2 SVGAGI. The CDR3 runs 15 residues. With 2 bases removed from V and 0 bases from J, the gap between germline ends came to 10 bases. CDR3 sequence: CASSYMGQVNTEAFF. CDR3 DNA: TGTGCCAGCAGTTACATGGGGCAAGTGAACACTGAAGCTTTCTTT.

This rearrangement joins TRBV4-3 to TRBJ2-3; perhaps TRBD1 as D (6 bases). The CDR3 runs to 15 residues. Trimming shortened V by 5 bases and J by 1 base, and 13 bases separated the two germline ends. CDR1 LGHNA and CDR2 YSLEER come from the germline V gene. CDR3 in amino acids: CASSDGTSGTDTQYF. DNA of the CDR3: TGCGCCAGCAGCGACGGGACAAGCGGCACAGATACGCAGTATTTT.

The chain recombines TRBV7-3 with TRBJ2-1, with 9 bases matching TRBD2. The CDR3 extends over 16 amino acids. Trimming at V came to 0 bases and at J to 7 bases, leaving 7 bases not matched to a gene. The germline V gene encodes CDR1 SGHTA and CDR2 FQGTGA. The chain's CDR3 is CASSLTGIAGANEQFF. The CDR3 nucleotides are TGTGCCAGCAGCTTAACCGGGATAGCGGGAGCAAATGAGCAGTTCTTC. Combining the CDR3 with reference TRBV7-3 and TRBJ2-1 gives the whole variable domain GAGVSQTPSNKVTEKGKYVELRCDPISGHTALYWYRQSLGQGPEFLIYFQGTGAADDSGLPNDRFFAVRPEGSVSTLKIQRTERGDSAVYLCASSLTGIAGANEQFFGPGTRLTVL.

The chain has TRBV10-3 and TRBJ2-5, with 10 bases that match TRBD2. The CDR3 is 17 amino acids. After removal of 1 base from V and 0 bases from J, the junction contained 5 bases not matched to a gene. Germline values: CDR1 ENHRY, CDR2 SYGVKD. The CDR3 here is CAISEYLAGDYQETQYF. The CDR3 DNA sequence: TGTGCCATCAGTGAGTACCTAGCGGGAGACTACCAAGAGACCCAGTACTTC.

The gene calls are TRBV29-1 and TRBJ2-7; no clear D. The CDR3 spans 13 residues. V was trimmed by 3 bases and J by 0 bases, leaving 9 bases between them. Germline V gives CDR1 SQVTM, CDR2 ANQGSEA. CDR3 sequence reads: CSVEWESSYEQYF. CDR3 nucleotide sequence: TGCAGCGTTGAGTGGGAAAGCTCCTACGAGCAGTACTTC.

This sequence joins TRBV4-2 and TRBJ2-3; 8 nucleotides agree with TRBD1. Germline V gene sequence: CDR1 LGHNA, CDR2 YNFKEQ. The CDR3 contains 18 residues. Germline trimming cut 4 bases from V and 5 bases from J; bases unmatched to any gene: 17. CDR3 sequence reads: CASSLRGRGQGAGDTQYF. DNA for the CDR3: TGTGCCAGCAGCCTAAGGGGCAGGGGCCAGGGGGCCGGAGATACGCAGTATTTT.

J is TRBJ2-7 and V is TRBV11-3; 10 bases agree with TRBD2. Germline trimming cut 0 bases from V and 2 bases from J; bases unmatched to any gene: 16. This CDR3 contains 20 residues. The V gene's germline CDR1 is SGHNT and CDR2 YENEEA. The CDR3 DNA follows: TGTGCCAGCAGCTTAGACGGCGGGCTAGCGGGAGTTATAGGGCCCTACGAGCAGTACTTC. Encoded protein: CASSLDGGLAGVIGPYEQYF.

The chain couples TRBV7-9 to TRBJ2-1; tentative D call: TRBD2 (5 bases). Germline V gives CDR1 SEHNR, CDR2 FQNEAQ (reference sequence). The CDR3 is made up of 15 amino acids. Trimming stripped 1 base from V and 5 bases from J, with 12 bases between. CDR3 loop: CASSLEGVRNNEQFF. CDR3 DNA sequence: TGTGCCAGCAGCTTAGAGGGAGTAAGGAACAATGAGCAGTTCTTC.